This record looks at one T cell receptor (beta chain) sequence and its context. The CDR3 loop spans 18 amino acids. In germline, CDR1 is SGDLS, CDR2 YYNGEE. Trimming at V came to 4 bases and at J to 2 bases, leaving 12 bases not matched to a gene. In the study's own analysis: Reference gene primer amplification gave nucleated cell count estimates. Only in-frame clones appear in the TCRdb table, and some are missing; sequencing was by immunoSEQ multiplex PCR. V, J and clone size derive from that table, while D and trimming were established from the DNA sequence. The sample includes a few hundred thousand clones, about 85% seen only once; the top ten take around 18%. This sample was taken from a study of blood T cell repertoires in COVID-19. Overall study: Acute-phase and convalescent COVID-19 samples originated in the United States, Italy and Spain. Nucleic acid was either cDNA or gDNA, and it came from T cells, B-cell-depleted T cells, or PBMCs.

The specimen was peripheral blood. The clonotype was recovered from a woman older than 75 with active or convalescent COVID-19. V is TRBV9 and J is TRBJ2-7, with 13 bases that match TRBD2. The CDR3 spells CASSPRLAGGRIPYEQYF. CDR3 coding DNA: TGTGCCAGCAGCCCACGACTAGCGGGGGGCCGAATACCCTACGAGCAGTACTTC.